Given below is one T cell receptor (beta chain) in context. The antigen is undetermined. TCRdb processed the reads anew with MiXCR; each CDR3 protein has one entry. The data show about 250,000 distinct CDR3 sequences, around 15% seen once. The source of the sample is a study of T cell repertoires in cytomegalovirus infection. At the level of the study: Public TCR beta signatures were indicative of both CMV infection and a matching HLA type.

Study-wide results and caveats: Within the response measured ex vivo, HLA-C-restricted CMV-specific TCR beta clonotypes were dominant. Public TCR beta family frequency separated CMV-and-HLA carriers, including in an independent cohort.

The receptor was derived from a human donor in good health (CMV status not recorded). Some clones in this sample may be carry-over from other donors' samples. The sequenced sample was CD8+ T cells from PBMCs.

The CDR3 DNA follows: TGTGCCAGCAGTTTATCACTCCCGACAGGGGCTGGAAACACCATATATTTT. This sequence encodes CASSLSLPTGAGNTIYF. This chain uses TRBV28 with TRBJ1-3; TRBD1 matches 8 bases. Germline lookup yields CDR1 MDHEN and CDR2 SYDVKM. The CDR3 has 17 amino acids. V shed 1 base, J shed 2 bases, and the junction held 7 bases outside the gene matches. Using reference TRBV28 and TRBJ1-3 for the parts outside the CDR3, the full variable domain is DVKVTQSSRYLVKRTGEKVFLECVQDMDHENMFWYRQDPGLGLRLIYFSYDVKMKEKGDIPEGYSVSREKKERFSLILESASTNQTSMYLCASSLSLPTGAGNTIYFGEGSWLTVV.